This entry lists 28 T cell receptor beta chains sequenced from one sample in a study of patients and donors after allogeneic stem cell transplantation. TCRdb re-called the RT-PCR reads through MiXCR, storing one row per CDR3 protein. This sample has some 230,000 distinct CDR3 sequences, with 13% to 15% found just once. The sequenced sample consisted of blood, either unsorted or a sorted T cell fraction (not recorded which). These receptor sequences come from a human donor who was either an allogeneic HSCT recipient or a stem cell or donor lymphocyte infusion donor (not recorded which). It is not recorded whose cells these are; they may come from a transplant donor.

This clonotype was counted many times. As DNA, the CDR3 is TGCGCCAGCAGTCAGATGAACACCGGGGAGCTGTTTTTT. It yields the protein CASSQMNTGELFF. The chain has TRBV5-1 and TRBJ2-2; D is undetermined. Per germline, CDR1 SGHRS and CDR2 YFSETQ. The length of the CDR3 is 13 residues. Trimming pared 5 bases from V and 1 base from J, leaving 6 bases between. Looking up the rest from reference TRBV5-1 and TRBJ2-2 gives the full variable domain: KAGVTQTPRYLIKTRGQQVTLSCSPISGHRSVSWYQQTPGQGLQFLFEYFSETQRNKGNFPGRFSGRQFSNSRSEMNVSTLELGDSALYLCASSQMNTGELFFGEGSRLTVL.

This clonotype was seen repeatedly, ten times or more. The rearrangement links TRBV20-1 to TRBJ2-7; 7 positions agree with TRBD2. Per the germline V gene, CDR1 is DFQATT and CDR2 is SNEGSKA (reference sequence). The length of the CDR3 is 15 residues. With V trimmed by 5 bases and J by 6 bases, 16 bases remained unmatched. The CDR3 loop reads CSAQTLKWGGSEQYF. For the CDR3, the DNA is TGCAGTGCTCAAACCTTAAAGTGGGGGGGAAGCGAGCAGTACTTC.

The V gene is TRBV5-1, the J gene TRBJ2-1; 7 bases line up with TRBD2. Germline V gives CDR1 SGHRS, CDR2 YFSETQ. CDR3 length: 16 amino acids. J gave up 3 bases and V 4 bases, and 10 bases lay outside the gene matches. CDR3 nucleotides: TGCGCCAGCAGCCCCCAGGCGGGGACTATCTACAATGAGCAGTTCTTC. This codes for CASSPQAGTIYNEQFF.

The chain combines TRBV7-3 with TRBJ2-5, with D unclear. This CDR3 has 13 residues. V lost 3 bases and J 2 bases, leaving 7 bases between the germline ends. The germline V gene encodes CDR1 SGHTA and CDR2 FQGTGA. CDR3 in amino acids: CASSFTPQETQYF. The DNA of the CDR3 is TGTGCCAGCAGCTTTACCCCACAAGAGACCCAGTACTTC.

The rearrangement links TRBV12-3 or TRBV12-4 to TRBJ1-5; D is unresolved. CDR3 length: 13 amino acids. The V end lost 5 bases, the J end lost 7 bases, and 12 bases lay between the germline ends. This CDR3 is CASSRVLGQPQHF. The DNA of the CDR3 is TGTGCCAGCAGTAGGGTGTTGGGCCAGCCCCAGCATTTT.

The V and J genes are TRBV24-1 and TRBJ2-3; TRBD1 might be the D (5 bases). This CDR3 comprises 15 residues. CDR1 and CDR2 (germline): KGHDR, SFDVKD. Deletions cut 3 bases from V and 9 bases from J, with 18 bases between. The CDR3 here is CATSDRGSRRVTQYF. DNA of the CDR3: TGTGCCACCAGTGATAGGGGCAGCCGAAGGGTGACGCAGTATTTT.

This clonotype was detected ten times or more. The rearrangement uses TRBV7-2 and TRBJ2-1, with TRBD2 matching 9 bases. This CDR3 has 15 residues. The germline V gene encodes CDR1 SGHTA and CDR2 FQGNSA. With V trimmed by 1 base and J by 7 bases, 5 bases remained unmatched. The CDR3 reads CASSLGLAVHNEQFF. CDR3 nucleotides: TGTGCCAGCAGCTTAGGACTAGCGGTACATAATGAGCAGTTCTTC.

A single count supports this clonotype. Compared with germline, one end of the junction differs, possibly owing to a read error. The chain uses TRBV5-1 and TRBJ1-5, with D possibly being TRBD1 (5 bases). The CDR3 contains 14 residues. Germline assignment: CDR1 SGHRS and CDR2 YFSETQ. CDR3 region: CASSLAGKGQPHHF. CDR3 nucleotides: TGCGCCAGCAGCTTGGCAGGGAAGGGTCAGCCCCATCATTTT.

The J gene is TRBJ1-2, the V gene TRBV3-1; D is uncertain. V lost 5 bases to trimming and J lost 6 bases, with 19 bases between them. The germline V gene has CDR1 LGHDT and CDR2 YNNKEL (reference sequence). The CDR3 is made up of 15 amino acids. Here the CDR3 DNA reads TGTGCCAGCAGCAGTCGGACGGGCCCCTGGAATGGCTACACCTTC. It is translated as CASSSRTGPWNGYTF.

V is TRBV6-2 or TRBV6-3 and J is TRBJ2-1, with D unclear. V lost 2 bases to trimming and J lost 8 bases, with 19 bases between them. CDR3 length: 16 amino acids. The germline V gene has CDR1 MNHEY and CDR2 SVGEGT. Written as DNA, the CDR3 is TGTGCCAGCAGTTACCCCCTTCTAGGCTGGGGTTATGAGCAGTTCTTC. Residues: CASSYPLLGWGYEQFF.

The V call is TRBV5-4, the J call TRBJ2-7; 10 bases are shared with TRBD1. Germline loops: CDR1 SGHNT, CDR2 YYREEE (reference sequence). There are 15 residues in the CDR3. The junction had 8 bases not matched to a gene; V was cut back by 5 bases and J by 3 bases. The CDR3: CASRTGTGENYEQYF. The DNA of the CDR3 is TGTGCCAGCAGGACTGGGACAGGGGAAAACTACGAGCAGTACTTC.

This clonotype was detected only a few times. The rearrangement joins TRBV14 to TRBJ1-2, with TRBD1 as a possible D gene (5 bases). The CDR3 extends over 16 amino acids. The germline V and J ends were trimmed by 4 bases and 4 bases, with 19 bases remaining between them. Germline CDR1 is SGHDN and CDR2 is FVKESK. CDR3 sequence (DNA): TGTGCCAGCAGCCCCCTGGGGGAGGGCGGAAGCTATGGCTACACCTTC. Amino acid sequence: CASSPLGEGGSYGYTF. Full variable domain (outside the CDR3, taken from reference TRBV14 and TRBJ1-2): EAGVTQFPSHSVIEKGQTVTLRCDPISGHDNLYWYRRVMGKEIKFLLHFVKESKQDESGMPNNRFLAERTGGTYSTLKVQPAELEDSGVYFCASSPLGEGGSYGYTFGSGTRLTVV.

This clonotype showed up many times. The chain links TRBV7-9 to TRBJ2-5; D is unresolved. Trimming left V 4 bases short and J 4 bases short, with 10 bases between. CDR3 size: 13 residues. Germline CDR1 reads SEHNR; CDR2 reads FQNEAQ (reference sequence). The CDR3 reads CASSSALAETQYF. CDR3 in DNA: TGTGCCAGCAGCTCCGCGCTGGCAGAGACCCAGTACTTC.

The rearrangement links TRBV7-3 to TRBJ2-3; TRBD2 agrees at 7 bases. The junction had 4 bases not matched to a gene; V was cut back by 2 bases and J by 2 bases. The germline CDR1 and CDR2 sequences are SGHTA and FQGTGA. The CDR3 totals 15 residues. This chain's CDR3 is CASSLLAANTDTQYF. CDR3 DNA sequence: TGTGCCAGCAGCTTACTAGCGGCCAACACAGATACGCAGTATTTT.

The CDR3 region is CASSLTEETQYF. CDR3 coding DNA: TGCGCCAGCAGCTTGACGGAAGAGACCCAGTACTTC. This rearrangement joins TRBV5-1 to TRBJ2-5; the D is unclear. Trimming shortened V by 1 base and J by 3 bases, and 4 bases separated the two germline ends. Germline V gives CDR1 SGHRS, CDR2 YFSETQ. The CDR3 runs to 12 residues.

This clonotype occurred a few times. The chain combines TRBV5-1 with TRBJ2-6, with TRBD1 matching 8 bases. CDR1 SGHRS and CDR2 YFSETQ come from the germline V gene. Trimming removed 3 bases from V and 0 bases from J; junction bases left unmatched: 5. CDR3 length: 17 amino acids. CDR3 amino acids: CASSSGQGSSGANVLTF. In nucleotides, the CDR3 is TGCGCCAGCAGCTCAGGACAGGGAAGCTCTGGGGCCAACGTCCTGACTTTC.

As concerns this clonotype: A read error may explain this, as a much larger clone is one base away. This rearrangement joins TRBV4-1 to TRBJ1-5, with TRBD1 matching over 8 bases. This CDR3 region has 15 residues. Germline V CDR1 and CDR2: MGHRA, YSYEKL. CDR3 protein: CASSQEVTGDQHQHF. The CDR3 nucleotides are TGCGCCAGCAGCCAAGAGGTGACAGGGGATCAGCACCAGCATTTT.

A few counts support this clonotype. The rearrangement uses TRBV7-9 and TRBJ1-6; 11 bases map to TRBD1. From germline, CDR1 is SEHNR and CDR2 FQNEAQ (reference sequence). The CDR3 contains 16 residues. V dropped 5 bases and J dropped 9; count of bases not matched to a gene: 9. CDR3 DNA: TGTGCCAGCAGCCTAAAATCCGGGACAGGGGGTTCACCCCTCCACTTT. Its translation: CASSLKSGTGGSPLHF.

The chain uses TRBV2 and TRBJ2-6; no firm D call. Germline loops: CDR1 SNHLY, CDR2 FYNNEI. The CDR3 is made up of 16 amino acids. Trimming took off 0 bases at V and 4 bases at J, with 10 bases between the two ends. CDR3 loop: CASSEARTPGANVLTF. The CDR3 DNA follows: TGTGCCAGCAGTGAAGCCCGGACCCCCGGGGCCAACGTCCTGACTTTC.

This clonotype came up many times. The chain recombines TRBV29-1 with TRBJ2-7; weak D call: TRBD2 (6 bases). CDR3 length: 13 residues. Trimming pared 2 bases from V and 3 bases from J, leaving 11 bases between. Germline V gene data show CDR1 as SQVTM and CDR2 as ANQGSEA. The CDR3 DNA sequence: TGCAGCGTTGAAAGACTAGAACTCTACGAGCAGTACTTC. Translated, it gives CSVERLELYEQYF.

This clonotype turned up a few times. This chain connects TRBV21-1 to TRBJ1-1; the DNA was not compared with TRBD1, the D call given in the table. TRBV21-1 is annotated as a pseudogene. The CDR3 contains 17 residues. The CDR3 reads CASSKGRTGGENTEAFF. The DNA for the CDR3 is TGTGCCAGCAGCAAAGGGAGGACAGGGGGCGAGAACACTGAAGCTTTCTTT.

The chain uses TRBV20-1 and TRBJ1-6; TRBD1 matches at 9 bases. After removal of 1 base from V and 4 bases from J, the junction contained 5 bases not matched to a gene. The length of the CDR3 is 16 residues. The germline V gene encodes CDR1 DFQATT and CDR2 SNEGSKA (reference sequence). CDR3 residues: CSARVTGGAYNSPLHF. CDR3 sequence (DNA): TGCAGTGCTAGAGTCACAGGGGGCGCGTATAATTCACCCCTCCACTTT.

The gene calls are TRBV20-1 and TRBJ2-5, with 10 bases lining up with TRBD1. The ends lost 6 bases at V and 5 bases at J; junction bases unmatched: 6. The germline V gene encodes CDR1 DFQATT and CDR2 SNEGSKA (reference sequence). This CDR3 has 13 residues. The CDR3 is CSAGTGAAETQYF. The CDR3 DNA is TGCAGTGCCGGGACAGGGGCAGCGGAGACCCAGTACTTC.

This chain uses TRBV21-1 with TRBJ2-3. TRBV21-1 is a listed pseudogene. CDR3 size: 14 residues. The CDR3 sequence is CASSKDFRTDTQYF. CDR3 in DNA: TGTGCCAGCAGCAAAGATTTCAGGACAGATACGCAGTATTTT.

The chain is built from TRBV27 and TRBJ2-1; 14 bases are shared with TRBD2. CDR1 is MNHEY, CDR2 SMNVEV, per germline (reference sequence). The length of the CDR3 is 16 residues. The junction had 1 base not matched to a gene; V was cut back by 6 bases and J by 0 bases. The CDR3 nucleotides are TGTGCCAGCAGGGGGACTAGCGGGAGCTCCTACAATGAGCAGTTCTTC. Its translation is CASRGTSGSSYNEQFF.

This clonotype was observed many times. The chain combines TRBV12-5 with TRBJ2-5, with D hard to call. Germline V CDR1 and CDR2: LGHNT, FRNRAP. Trimming left V 7 bases short and J 5 bases short, with 20 bases between. The CDR3 extends over 15 amino acids. The CDR3 region is CASAKGLANAETQYF. CDR3 bases: TGTGCTAGTGCCAAAGGGTTGGCAAATGCGGAGACCCAGTACTTC.

This clonotype was observed at least ten times. This chain connects TRBV27 to TRBJ2-5; D perhaps matches TRBD2 (6 bases). Germline values: CDR1 MNHEY, CDR2 SMNVEV (reference sequence). With 4 bases removed from V and 0 bases from J, the gap between germline ends came to 12 bases. The CDR3 consists of 15 residues. CDR3 region: CASSSPRDYQETQYF. The CDR3 nucleotides read TGTGCCAGCAGTTCTCCGAGGGACTACCAAGAGACCCAGTACTTC.

The chain links TRBV6-5 to TRBJ2-5; the D gene is possibly TRBD2 (5 bases). From germline, CDR1 is MNHEY and CDR2 SVGAGI. The CDR3 sequence is 15 residues long. Between the trimmed V and J ends, which lost 0 bases and 5 bases, there was a span of 13 bases. The CDR3 region is CASSYSMSSGETQYF. CDR3 nucleotides: TGTGCCAGCAGTTACTCGATGTCCAGCGGTGAGACCCAGTACTTC.